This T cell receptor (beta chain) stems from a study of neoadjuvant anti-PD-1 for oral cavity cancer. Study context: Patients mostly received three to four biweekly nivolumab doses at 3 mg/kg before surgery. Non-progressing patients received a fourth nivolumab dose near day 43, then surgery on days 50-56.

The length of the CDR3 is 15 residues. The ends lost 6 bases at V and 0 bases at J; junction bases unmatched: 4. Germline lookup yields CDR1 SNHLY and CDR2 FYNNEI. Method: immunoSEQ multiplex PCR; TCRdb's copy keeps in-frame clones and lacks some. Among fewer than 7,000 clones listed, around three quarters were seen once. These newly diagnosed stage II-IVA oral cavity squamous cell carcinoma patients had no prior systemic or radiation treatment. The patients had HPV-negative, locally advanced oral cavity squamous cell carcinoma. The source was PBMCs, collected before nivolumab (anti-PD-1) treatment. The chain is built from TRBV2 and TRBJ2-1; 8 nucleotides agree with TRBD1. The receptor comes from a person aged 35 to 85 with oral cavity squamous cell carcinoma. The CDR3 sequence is CASRDRGFSYNEQFF. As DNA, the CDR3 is TGTGCCAGCAGAGACAGGGGCTTCTCCTACAATGAGCAGTTCTTC. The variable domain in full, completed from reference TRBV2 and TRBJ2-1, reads EPEVTQTPSHQVTQMGQEVILRCVPISNHLYFYWYRQILGQKVEFLVSFYNNEISEKSEIFDDQFSVERPDGSNFTLKIRSTKLEDSAMYFCASRDRGFSYNEQFFGPGTRLTVL.